These T cell receptor beta chains were read from a single sample in a study of identical twins. One entry per CDR3 protein results from TCRdb running MiXCR on the 5' RACE reads. The table lists a few hundred thousand distinct CDR3 sequences, approximately 9.1% of them singletons. Sequenced sample: naive T cells sorted from blood. The origin of the receptors is a woman between 50 and 59 years old in good health. The CDR3 runs from the conserved cysteine through the conserved F or W. D genes are given only for firm matches. Some rows have no size entry. The others give once, few or many, or a class for an expanded clone.

D gene,clone size,J gene,V gene,CDR3 DNA,CDR3 protein
NA,NA,TRBJ2-1,TRBV29-1,TGCAGCGTTGAAGTAGGCAATGAGCAGTTCTTC,CSVEVGNEQFF
NA,many,TRBJ2-1,TRBV6-5,TGTGCCAGCAGTTACTCGGGGGGCGGTGAGTTCTTC,CASSYSGGGEFF
TRBD1,NA,TRBJ1-3,TRBV7-6,TGTGCCAGCAGCTTCCGGACAGGGGGAAACACCATATATTTT,CASSFRTGGNTIYF
NA,many,TRBJ2-4,TRBV5-1,TGCGCCAGCAGCTTGAGGTCAGGAGTAGCCAAAAACATTCAGTACTTC,CASSLRSGVAKNIQYF
TRBD1,NA,TRBJ1-4,TRBV10-3,TGTGCCATCAGCAAGGGGACAGGCGCGAATGAAAAACTGTTTTTT,CAISKGTGANEKLFF
TRBD2,few,TRBJ2-3,TRBV2,TGTGCCAGTTGGGGACTCGGCGGACTAGTGACAGATACGCAGTATTTT,CASWGLGGLVTDTQYF
NA,NA,TRBJ1-2,TRBV19,TGTGCCAGTAGTTCCTTCGTCTATGGCTACACCTTC,CASSSFVYGYTF
NA,NA,TRBJ2-5,TRBV24-1,TGTGCCACCCAAGGTGCCGCGACGATACAAGAGACCCAGTACTTC,CATQGAATIQETQYF
TRBD1,NA,TRBJ1-2,TRBV29-1,TGCAGCATCCACAGGGGATTGAACTATGGCTACACCTTC,CSIHRGLNYGYTF
TRBD2,few,TRBJ2-1,TRBV5-1,TGCGCCAGCAGCTTGCTAGCGGGAGTCTCCTACAATGAGCAGTTCTTC,CASSLLAGVSYNEQFF
NA,NA,TRBJ2-3,TRBV20-1,TGCAGTGCTAGAGAAAAAGTAGATACGCAGTATTTT,CSAREKVDTQYF
NA,NA,TRBJ2-2,TRBV2,TGTGCCAGCAGTGAAACCCGGGCGAACACCGGGGAGCTGTTTTTT,CASSETRANTGELFF
TRBD2,few,TRBJ2-3,TRBV4-1,TGCGCCAGCAGCCTGGGAGCCGGGACTAGCGGAGGGGGAGATACGCAGTATTTT,CASSLGAGTSGGGDTQYF
NA,few,TRBJ2-4,TRBV6-5,TGTGCCAGCAGTCAGGGACCAATGACATTTAAAAACATTCAGTACTTC,CASSQGPMTFKNIQYF
NA,NA,TRBJ2-1,TRBV2,TGTGCCAGCAGTGAAGCCTACAATGAGCAGTTCTTC,CASSEAYNEQFF
NA,NA,TRBJ2-7,TRBV21-1,TGTGCCAGCAGCATACGGGAAACTTACCTCTACGAGCAGTACTTC,CASSIRETYLYEQYF
TRBD2,few,TRBJ2-1,TRBV18,TGTGCCAGCTCACCCAAGGGACTAGCCAATGAGCAGTTCTTC,CASSPKGLANEQFF
TRBD2,many,TRBJ2-1,TRBV4-1,TGCGCCAGCAGCCAAGCCGAAGCGGGAGTATCTTGGAATGAGCAGTTCTTC,CASSQAEAGVSWNEQFF
NA,NA,TRBJ2-1,TRBV5-1,TGCGCCAGCAGGTCGGCTGAGCAGTTCTTC,CASRSAEQFF
NA,NA,TRBJ2-1,TRBV20-1,TGCAGTGCTAGAGGGGACGTTTTGAATGAGCAGTTCTTC,CSARGDVLNEQFF
TRBD1,NA,TRBJ2-5,TRBV19,TGTGCCAGTAGTATAGGACAGGGGGAAGAGACCCAGTACTTC,CASSIGQGEETQYF
TRBD1,few,TRBJ2-7,TRBV10-3,TGTGCCATCAGTTACCCGGGACAGGGGTCCTACGAGCAGTACTTC,CAISYPGQGSYEQYF
NA,few,TRBJ1-1,TRBV12-3/TRBV12-4,TGTGCCAGCAGTTTGGGGGCCCCAGGGACGAACACTGAAGCTTTCTTT,CASSLGAPGTNTEAFF
NA,many,TRBJ2-1,TRBV29-1,TGCAGCGTGGGTAACAGGGAGGTTGAGCAGTTCTTC,CSVGNREVEQFF
NA,many,TRBJ1-5,TRBV15,TGTGCCACCAGCAGAGGACACGCCAAAGGGCCCCAGCATTTT,CATSRGHAKGPQHF
TRBD1,many,TRBJ2-1,TRBV12-3/TRBV12-4,TGTGCCAGCAGCAAGGGACAGTTCAATGAGCAGTTCTTC,CASSKGQFNEQFF
NA,many,TRBJ2-1,TRBV5-5,TGTGCCAGCAGCTTCATCGGAATGAATGAGCAGTTCTTC,CASSFIGMNEQFF
TRBD2,few,TRBJ2-7,TRBV4-1,TGCGCCAGCAGCCAAGGTCTAGCGGGAGTAAGGGAGCAGTACTTC,CASSQGLAGVREQYF
TRBD2,NA,TRBJ2-5,TRBV5-1,TGCGCCAGCAGCTTCCGACTAGCGGGAGACTTAAGTATGGAGACCCAGTACTTC,CASSFRLAGDLSMETQYF
TRBD2,few,TRBJ2-7,TRBV5-1,TGCGCCAGCAGCTCCGGACTAGCAGCCTGGTACGAGCAGTACTTC,CASSSGLAAWYEQYF
TRBD2,many,TRBJ2-7,TRBV5-1,TGCGCCAGCAGCCGCTCGGGACTAGCGATACTCTACGAGCAGTACTTC,CASSRSGLAILYEQYF
NA,few,TRBJ2-5,TRBV2,TGTGCCAGCGGCTACTCCCAAGAGACCCAGTACTTC,CASGYSQETQYF
TRBD2,many,TRBJ2-1,TRBV2,TGTGCCAGCACCAAAACCGAGCTAGCGGGAGGCTCCTACAATGAGCAGTTCTTC,CASTKTELAGGSYNEQFF
NA,many,TRBJ1-5,TRBV6-1,TGTGCCAGCACCGAACAAGGACCTCCGGGGGGGATGATCCCTAATCAGCCCCAGCATTTT,CASTEQGPPGGMIPNQPQHF
TRBD1,few,TRBJ1-3,TRBV6-5,TGTGCCAGCAGTTACTCACGGACAGGGACTGGAAACACCATATATTTT,CASSYSRTGTGNTIYF
TRBD2,many,TRBJ2-7,TRBV20-1,TGCAGTGCTAGTCTAGCGGGGGCTTCCTACGAGCAGTACTTC,CSASLAGASYEQYF
NA,few,TRBJ2-3,TRBV20-1,TGCAGTGCTGAACCTTACACAGATACGCAGTATTTT,CSAEPYTDTQYF
TRBD1,few,TRBJ2-5,TRBV11-2,TGTGCCAGCAGCCTCGACAGGGCAGAGACCCAGTACTTC,CASSLDRAETQYF
TRBD2,NA,TRBJ2-7,TRBV12-3/TRBV12-4,TGTGCCAGCACCGACATAGCGGGACCCCTTTACGAGCAGTACTTC,CASTDIAGPLYEQYF
TRBD2,many,TRBJ2-3,TRBV7-8,TGTGCCAGCAGGCGCGGGAGGGACAAATCCACAGATACGCAGTATTTT,CASRRGRDKSTDTQYF
NA,few,TRBJ1-2,TRBV21-1,TGTGCCAGCAGCAAAGTCTGCCCAGGCCCCCATGGCTACACCTTC,CASSKVCPGPHGYTF
TRBD1,NA,TRBJ1-5,TRBV12-3/TRBV12-4,TGTGCCAGCAGTCTACGACAGGGACATCAGCCCCAGCATTTT,CASSLRQGHQPQHF
NA,many,TRBJ1-1,TRBV5-1,TGCGCCAGCAGCCAGAACTTAGGGACGAACACTGAAGCTTTCTTT,CASSQNLGTNTEAFF
TRBD2,few,TRBJ2-2,TRBV5-1,TGCGCCAGCAGCCCCCAGCGGGAGGGCCGGGTAAACACCGGGGAGCTGTTTTTT,CASSPQREGRVNTGELFF
NA,few,TRBJ1-1,TRBV12-3/TRBV12-4,TGTGCCAGCAGTTTCTCGCTGTTGAACACTGAAGCTTTCTTT,CASSFSLLNTEAFF
NA,many,TRBJ1-5,TRBV10-1,TGCGCCAGCAGTAGGGGCCGAGATCAGCCCCAGCATTTT,CASSRGRDQPQHF
TRBD1,few,TRBJ2-2,TRBV6-1,TGTGCCACCACTACCCTCCGAGGACAGGGTACCGGGGAGCTGTTTTTT,CATTTLRGQGTGELFF
TRBD1,NA,TRBJ2-1,TRBV3-1,TGTGCCAGCAGCCAAGATGCGGACAGGTACAATGAGCAGTTCTTC,CASSQDADRYNEQFF
NA,few,TRBJ1-5,TRBV13,TGTGCCAGCACGAAAGAAAGGACTAGCAATCAGCCCCAGCATTTT,CASTKERTSNQPQHF
NA,many,TRBJ2-1,TRBV12-3/TRBV12-4,TGTGCCAGCAGTTTAGCGTTTGAGCAGTTCTTC,CASSLAFEQFF
NA,many,TRBJ1-1,TRBV12-3/TRBV12-4,TGTGCCAGCAGTTTGGAAAGTCATGAAGCTTTCTTT,CASSLESHEAFF
NA,few,TRBJ1-2,TRBV5-1,TGCGCCAGCAGCCTTAACAAGAACTATGGCTACACCTTC,CASSLNKNYGYTF